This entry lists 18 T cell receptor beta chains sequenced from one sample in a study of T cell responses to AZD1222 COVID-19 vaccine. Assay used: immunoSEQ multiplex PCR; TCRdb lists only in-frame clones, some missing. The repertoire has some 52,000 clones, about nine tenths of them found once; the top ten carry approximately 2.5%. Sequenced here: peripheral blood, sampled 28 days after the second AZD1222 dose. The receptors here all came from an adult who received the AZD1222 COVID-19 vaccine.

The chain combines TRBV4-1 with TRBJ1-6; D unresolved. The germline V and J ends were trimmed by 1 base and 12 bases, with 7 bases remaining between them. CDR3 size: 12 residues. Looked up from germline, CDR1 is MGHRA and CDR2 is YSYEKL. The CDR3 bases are TGCGCCAGCAGCCAAGCGGAACTACCCCTCCACTTT. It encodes CASSQAELPLHF.

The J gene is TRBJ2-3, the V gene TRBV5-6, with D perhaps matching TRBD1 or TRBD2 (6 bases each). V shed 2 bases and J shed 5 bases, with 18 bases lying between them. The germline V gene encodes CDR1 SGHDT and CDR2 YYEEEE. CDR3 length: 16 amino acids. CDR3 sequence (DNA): TGTGCCAGCAGCTTACTTACTGGGGGGCGGATAGATACGCAGTATTTT. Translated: CASSLLTGGRIDTQYF.

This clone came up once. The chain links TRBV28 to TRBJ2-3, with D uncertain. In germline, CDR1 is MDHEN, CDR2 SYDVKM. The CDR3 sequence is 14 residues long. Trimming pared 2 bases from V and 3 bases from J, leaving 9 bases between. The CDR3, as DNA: TGTGCCAGCAGTTTAGAGTGGGGAACAGATACGCAGTATTTT. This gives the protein CASSLEWGTDTQYF.

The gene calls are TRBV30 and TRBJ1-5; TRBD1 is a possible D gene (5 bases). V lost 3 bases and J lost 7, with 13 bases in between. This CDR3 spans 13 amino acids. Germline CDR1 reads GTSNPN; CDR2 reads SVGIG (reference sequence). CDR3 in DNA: TGTGCCTGGAGCGGGGGGGGAGAACAGCCCCAGCATTTT. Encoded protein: CAWSGGGEQPQHF.

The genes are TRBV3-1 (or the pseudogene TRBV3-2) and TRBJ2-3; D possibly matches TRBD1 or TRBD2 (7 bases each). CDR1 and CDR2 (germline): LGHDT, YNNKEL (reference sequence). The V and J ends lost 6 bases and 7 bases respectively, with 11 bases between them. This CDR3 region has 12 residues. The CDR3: CASSQGGNTQYF. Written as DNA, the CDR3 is TGTGCCAGCAGTCAGGGGGGGAATACGCAGTATTTT.

CDR3 region: CASSQEGNYQETQYF. The CDR3 coding sequence is TGCGCCAGCAGCCAAGAAGGAAACTACCAAGAGACCCAGTACTTC. The chain uses TRBV4-1 and TRBJ2-5; no definite D call. This CDR3 is 15 amino acids long. CDR1 is MGHRA, CDR2 YSYEKL, per germline. V lost 0 bases and J lost 0, with 8 bases in between.

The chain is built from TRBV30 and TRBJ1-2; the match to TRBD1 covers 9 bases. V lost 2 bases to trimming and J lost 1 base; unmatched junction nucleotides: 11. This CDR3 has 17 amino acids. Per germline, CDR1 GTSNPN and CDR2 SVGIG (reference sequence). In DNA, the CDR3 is TGTGCCTGGAGTCTATACGCCGGACAGGGGAATAACTATGGCTACACCTTC. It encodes CAWSLYAGQGNNYGYTF.

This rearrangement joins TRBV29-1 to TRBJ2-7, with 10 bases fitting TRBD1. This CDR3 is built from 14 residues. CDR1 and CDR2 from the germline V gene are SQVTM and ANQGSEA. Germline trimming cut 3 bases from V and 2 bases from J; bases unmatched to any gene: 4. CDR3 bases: TGCAGCGTTGAGCGGACAGGGGGACCCTACGAGCAGTACTTC. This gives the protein CSVERTGGPYEQYF.

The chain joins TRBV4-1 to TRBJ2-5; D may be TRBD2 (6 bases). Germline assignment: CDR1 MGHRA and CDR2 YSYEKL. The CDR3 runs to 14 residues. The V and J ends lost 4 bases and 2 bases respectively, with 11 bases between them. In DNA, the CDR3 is TGCGCCAGCAGCCTACAGGAGGGGCAAGAGACCCAGTACTTC. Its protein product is CASSLQEGQETQYF.

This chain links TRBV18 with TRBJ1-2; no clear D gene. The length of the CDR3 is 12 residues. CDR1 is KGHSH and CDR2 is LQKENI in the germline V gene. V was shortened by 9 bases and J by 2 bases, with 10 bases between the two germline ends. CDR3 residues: CASGLENYGYTF. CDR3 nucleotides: TGTGCCAGTGGACTTGAAAACTATGGCTACACCTTC.

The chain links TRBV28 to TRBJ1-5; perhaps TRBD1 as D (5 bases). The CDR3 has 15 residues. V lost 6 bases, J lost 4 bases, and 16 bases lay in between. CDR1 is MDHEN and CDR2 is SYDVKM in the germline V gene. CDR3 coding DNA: TGTGCCAGCAGGTTCGACCCCGACAGTAATCAGCCCCAGCATTTT. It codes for CASRFDPDSNQPQHF.

The CDR3 here is CSVEGGGQAKNIQYF. CDR3 nucleotides: TGCAGCGTTGAAGGGGGGGGACAGGCCAAAAACATTCAGTACTTC. The gene calls are TRBV29-1 and TRBJ2-4; D is perhaps TRBD1 or TRBD2 (7 bases each). V lost 1 base, J lost 1 base, and 11 bases lay in between. Germline CDR1 reads SQVTM; CDR2 reads ANQGSEA. The CDR3 loop spans 15 amino acids. Full variable domain (outside the CDR3, taken from reference TRBV29-1 and TRBJ2-4): SAVISQKPSRDICQRGTSLTIQCQVDSQVTMMFWYRQQPGQSLTLIATANQGSEATYESGFVIDKFPISRPNLTFSTLTVSNMSPEDSSIYLCSVEGGGQAKNIQYFGAGTRLSVL.

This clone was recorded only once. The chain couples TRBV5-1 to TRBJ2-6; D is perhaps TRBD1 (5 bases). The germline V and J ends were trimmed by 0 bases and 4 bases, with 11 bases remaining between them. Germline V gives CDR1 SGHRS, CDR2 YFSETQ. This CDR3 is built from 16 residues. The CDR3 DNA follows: TGCGCCAGCAGCTTGGCTGGGGCGAGGGGGGCCAACGTCCTGACTTTC. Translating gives CASSLAGARGANVLTF.

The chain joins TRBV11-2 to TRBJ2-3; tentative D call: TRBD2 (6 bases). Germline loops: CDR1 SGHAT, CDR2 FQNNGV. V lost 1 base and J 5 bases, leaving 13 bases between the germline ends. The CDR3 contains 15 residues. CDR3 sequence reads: CASSLAPGVRDTQYF. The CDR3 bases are TGTGCCAGCAGCTTAGCCCCGGGAGTCCGAGATACGCAGTATTTT.

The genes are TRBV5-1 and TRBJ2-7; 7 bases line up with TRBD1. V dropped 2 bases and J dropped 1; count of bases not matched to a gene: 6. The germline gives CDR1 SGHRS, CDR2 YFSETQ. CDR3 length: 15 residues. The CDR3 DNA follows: TGCGCCAGCAGCTTAACGGGACAGTCATCCTACGAGCAGTACTTC. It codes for CASSLTGQSSYEQYF.

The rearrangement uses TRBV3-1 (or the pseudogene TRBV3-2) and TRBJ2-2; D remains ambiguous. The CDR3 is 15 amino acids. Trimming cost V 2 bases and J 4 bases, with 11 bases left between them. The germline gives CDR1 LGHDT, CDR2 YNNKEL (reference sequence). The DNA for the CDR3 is TGTGCCAGCAGCCAACAAGGGCAGGTCACCGGGGAGCTGTTTTTT. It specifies CASSQQGQVTGELFF.

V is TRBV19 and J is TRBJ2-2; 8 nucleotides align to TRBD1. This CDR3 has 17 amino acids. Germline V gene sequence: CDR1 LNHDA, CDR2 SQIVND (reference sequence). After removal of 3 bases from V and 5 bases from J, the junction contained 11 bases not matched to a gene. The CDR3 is CASSIFRRTGTTGELFF. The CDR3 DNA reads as TGTGCCAGTAGTATTTTTCGACGGACAGGGACTACCGGGGAGCTGTTTTTT.

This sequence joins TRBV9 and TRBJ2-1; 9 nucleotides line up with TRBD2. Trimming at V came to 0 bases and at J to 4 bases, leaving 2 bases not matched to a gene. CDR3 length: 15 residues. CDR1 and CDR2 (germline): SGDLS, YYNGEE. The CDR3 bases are TGTGCCAGCAGCGTAGGGACTAGCGTTTACAATGAGCAGTTCTTC. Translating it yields CASSVGTSVYNEQFF.